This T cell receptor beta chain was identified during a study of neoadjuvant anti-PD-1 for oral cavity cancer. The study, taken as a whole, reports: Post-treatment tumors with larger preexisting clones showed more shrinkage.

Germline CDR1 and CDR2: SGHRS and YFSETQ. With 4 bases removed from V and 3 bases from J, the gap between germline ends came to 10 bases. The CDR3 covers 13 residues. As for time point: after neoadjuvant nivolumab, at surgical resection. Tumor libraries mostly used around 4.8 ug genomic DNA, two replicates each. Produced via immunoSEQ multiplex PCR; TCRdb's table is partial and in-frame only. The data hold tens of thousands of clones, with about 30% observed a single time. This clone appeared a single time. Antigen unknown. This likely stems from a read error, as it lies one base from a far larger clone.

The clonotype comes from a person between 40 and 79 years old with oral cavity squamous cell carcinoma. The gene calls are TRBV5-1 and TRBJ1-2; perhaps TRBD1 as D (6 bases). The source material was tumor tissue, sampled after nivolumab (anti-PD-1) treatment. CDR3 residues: CASSVGGYYGYTF. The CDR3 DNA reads TGCGCCAGCAGCGTAGGGGGATACTATGGCTACACCTTC.